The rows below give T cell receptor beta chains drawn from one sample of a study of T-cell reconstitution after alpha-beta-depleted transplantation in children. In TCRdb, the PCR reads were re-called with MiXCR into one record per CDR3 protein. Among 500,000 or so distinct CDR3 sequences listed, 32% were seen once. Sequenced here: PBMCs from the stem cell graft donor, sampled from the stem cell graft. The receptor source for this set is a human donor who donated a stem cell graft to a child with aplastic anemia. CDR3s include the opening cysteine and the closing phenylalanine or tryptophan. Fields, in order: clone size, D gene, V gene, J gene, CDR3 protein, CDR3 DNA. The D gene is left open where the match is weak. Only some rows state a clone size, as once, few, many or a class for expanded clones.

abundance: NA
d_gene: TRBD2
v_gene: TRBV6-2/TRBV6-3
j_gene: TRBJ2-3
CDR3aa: CASSYSKQREGPIDTQYF
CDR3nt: TGTGCCAGCAGTTACTCAAAGCAGCGGGAGGGCCCGATAGATACGCAGTATTTT

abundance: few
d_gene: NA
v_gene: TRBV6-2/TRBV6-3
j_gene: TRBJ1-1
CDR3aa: CASSKSRGALTEAFF
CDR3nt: TGTGCCAGCAGTAAGTCTCGGGGGGCGCTCACTGAAGCTTTCTTT

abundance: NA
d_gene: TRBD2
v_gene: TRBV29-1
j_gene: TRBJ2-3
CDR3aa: CSVLGVFRLAGGTDTQYF
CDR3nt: TGCAGCGTTCTAGGGGTCTTTCGGCTAGCGGGAGGCACAGATACGCAGTATTTT

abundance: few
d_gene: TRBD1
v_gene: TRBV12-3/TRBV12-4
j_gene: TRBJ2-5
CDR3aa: CASRGTARETQYF
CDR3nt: TGTGCCAGCAGGGGGACAGCGAGGGAGACCCAGTACTTC

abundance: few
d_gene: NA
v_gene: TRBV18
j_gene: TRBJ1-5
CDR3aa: CASSPSQDQPQHF
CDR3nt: TGTGCCAGCTCACCGTCCCAGGATCAGCCCCAGCATTTT

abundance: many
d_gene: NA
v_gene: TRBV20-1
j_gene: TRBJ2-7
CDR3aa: CSAREWDSGNYEQYF
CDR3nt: TGCAGTGCTAGAGAATGGGACTCTGGGAACTACGAGCAGTACTTC

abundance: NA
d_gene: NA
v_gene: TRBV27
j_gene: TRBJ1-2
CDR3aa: CASSFPGPPYGYTF
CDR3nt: TGTGCCAGCAGTTTCCCCGGGCCCCCCTATGGCTACACCTTC

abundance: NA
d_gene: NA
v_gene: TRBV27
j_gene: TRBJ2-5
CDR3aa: CASSPWVSGRETQYF
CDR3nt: TGTGCCAGCAGTCCGTGGGTGTCCGGCCGGGAGACCCAGTACTTC

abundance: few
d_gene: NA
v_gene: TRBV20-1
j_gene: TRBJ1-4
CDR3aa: CSARDGGRGEKLFF
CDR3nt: TGCAGTGCTAGAGATGGAGGGCGCGGGGAAAAACTGTTTTTT

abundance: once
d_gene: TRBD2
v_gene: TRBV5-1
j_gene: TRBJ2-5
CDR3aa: CASSSGTQIPGETQYF
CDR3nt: TGCGCCAGCAGCAGCGGGACCCAGATTCCGGGAGAGACCCAGTACTTC

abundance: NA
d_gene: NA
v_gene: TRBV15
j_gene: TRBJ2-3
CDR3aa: CATSRAKISTDTQYF
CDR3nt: TGTGCCACCAGCAGAGCAAAGATAAGCACAGATACGCAGTATTTT

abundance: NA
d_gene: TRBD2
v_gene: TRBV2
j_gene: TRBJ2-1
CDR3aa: CASSVGLAGPNEQFF
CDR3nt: TGTGCCAGCAGTGTGGGGCTAGCGGGACCCAATGAGCAGTTCTTC

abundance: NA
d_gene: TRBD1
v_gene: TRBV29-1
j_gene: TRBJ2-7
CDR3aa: CSVVYAGTGEGQQYF
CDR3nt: TGCAGCGTTGTTTATGCCGGGACAGGGGAGGGGCAGCAGTACTTC

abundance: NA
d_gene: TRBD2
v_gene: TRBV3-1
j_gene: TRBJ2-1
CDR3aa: CASSQAGGDNEQFF
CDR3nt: TGTGCCAGCAGCCAGGCGGGAGGAGACAATGAGCAGTTCTTC

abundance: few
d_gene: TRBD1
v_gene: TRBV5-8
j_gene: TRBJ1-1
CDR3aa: CASSGDRGRQAFF
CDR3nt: TGTGCCAGCAGCGGAGACAGGGGGAGGCAGGCTTTCTTT

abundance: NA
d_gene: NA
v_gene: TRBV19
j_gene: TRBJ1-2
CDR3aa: CASRDSSLYGYTF
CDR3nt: TGTGCCAGTAGGGACAGTTCGCTTTATGGCTACACCTTC

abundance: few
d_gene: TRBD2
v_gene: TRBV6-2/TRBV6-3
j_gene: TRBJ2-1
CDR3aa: CASRTSGGRQFF
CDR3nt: TGTGCCAGCAGAACTAGCGGCGGAAGGCAGTTCTTC

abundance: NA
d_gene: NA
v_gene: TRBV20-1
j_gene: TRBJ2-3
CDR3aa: CSARADTQYF
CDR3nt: TGCAGTGCTAGGGCAGATACGCAGTATTTT

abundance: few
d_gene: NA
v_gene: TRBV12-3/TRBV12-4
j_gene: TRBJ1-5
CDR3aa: CASSLATDQPQHF
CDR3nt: TGTGCCAGCAGTTTAGCCACCGATCAGCCCCAGCATTTT

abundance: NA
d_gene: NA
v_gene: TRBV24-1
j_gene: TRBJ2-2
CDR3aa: CATSDYGGPSTGELFF
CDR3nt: TGTGCCACCAGTGATTATGGAGGGCCTTCCACCGGGGAGCTGTTTTTT

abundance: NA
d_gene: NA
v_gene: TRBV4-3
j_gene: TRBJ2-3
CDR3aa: CASSQDSTVTDTQYF
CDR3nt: TGCGCCAGCAGCCAAGATTCCACAGTCACAGATACGCAGTATTTT

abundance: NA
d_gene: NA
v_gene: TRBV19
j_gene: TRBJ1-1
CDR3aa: CASSIGTIRGMLF
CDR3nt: TGTGCCAGTAGTATCGGGACTATAAGGGGGATGCTCTTT

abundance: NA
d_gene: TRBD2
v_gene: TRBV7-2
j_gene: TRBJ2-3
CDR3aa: CASSLGLAGEADTQYF
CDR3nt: TGTGCCAGCAGCTTAGGCCTAGCGGGAGAAGCAGATACGCAGTATTTT

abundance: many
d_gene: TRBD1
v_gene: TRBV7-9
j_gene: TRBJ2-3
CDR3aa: CASSSRGQGTDTQYF
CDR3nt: TGTGCCAGCAGCTCCCGAGGACAGGGCACAGATACGCAGTATTTT

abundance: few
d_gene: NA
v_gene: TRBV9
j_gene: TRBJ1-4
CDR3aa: CASSEGDMAGTNEKLFF
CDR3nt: TGTGCCAGCAGCGAAGGGGATATGGCCGGAACTAATGAAAAACTGTTTTTT

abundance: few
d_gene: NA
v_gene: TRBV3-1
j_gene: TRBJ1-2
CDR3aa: CASSQTQGKDGYTF
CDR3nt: TGTGCCAGCAGCCAGACCCAAGGAAAGGATGGCTACACCTTC

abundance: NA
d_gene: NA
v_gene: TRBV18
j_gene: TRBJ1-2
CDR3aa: CASSPGTYGYTF
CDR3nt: TGTGCCAGCTCACCCGGGACGTATGGCTACACCTTC

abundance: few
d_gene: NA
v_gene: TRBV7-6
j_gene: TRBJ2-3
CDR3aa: CASSLGDWDTQYF
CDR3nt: TGTGCCAGCAGCTTAGGGGATTGGGATACGCAGTATTTT

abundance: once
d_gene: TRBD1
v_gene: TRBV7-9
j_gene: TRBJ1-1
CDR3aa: CASSSYRQGNTEAFF
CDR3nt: TGTGCCAGCAGCTCTTACAGACAGGGCAACACTGAAGCTTTCTTT

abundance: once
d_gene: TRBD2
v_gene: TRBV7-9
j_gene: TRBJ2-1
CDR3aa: CASNPLANSYNEQFF
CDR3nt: TGTGCCAGCAACCCACTAGCGAACTCCTACAATGAGCAGTTCTTC

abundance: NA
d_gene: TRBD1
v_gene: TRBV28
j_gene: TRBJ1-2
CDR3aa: CASSLEWGQGVRYTF
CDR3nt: TGTGCCAGCAGTTTAGAGTGGGGACAGGGGGTAAGGTACACCTTC

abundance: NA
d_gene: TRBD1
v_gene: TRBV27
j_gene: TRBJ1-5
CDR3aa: CASGTVQPSSNQPQHF
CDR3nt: TGTGCCAGCGGGACAGTCCAGCCCTCATCCAATCAGCCCCAGCATTTT

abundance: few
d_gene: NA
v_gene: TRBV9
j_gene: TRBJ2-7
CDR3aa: CASSPTSSATYEQYF
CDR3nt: TGTGCCAGCAGCCCAACTAGCTCCGCCACCTACGAGCAGTACTTC

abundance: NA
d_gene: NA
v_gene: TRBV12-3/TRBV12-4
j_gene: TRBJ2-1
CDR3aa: CASSFWLEGNEQFF
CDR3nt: TGTGCCAGCAGTTTCTGGCTAGAAGGCAATGAGCAGTTCTTC

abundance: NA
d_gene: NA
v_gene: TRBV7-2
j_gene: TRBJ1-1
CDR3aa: CASSLYWDSGPEAFF
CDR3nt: TGTGCCAGCAGCCTGTACTGGGACTCGGGCCCTGAAGCTTTCTTT

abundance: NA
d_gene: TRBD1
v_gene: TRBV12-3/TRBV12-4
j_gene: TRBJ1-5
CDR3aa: CASSLDRGRDQPQHF
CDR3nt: TGTGCCAGCAGTTTAGACAGGGGGCGCGATCAGCCCCAGCATTTT

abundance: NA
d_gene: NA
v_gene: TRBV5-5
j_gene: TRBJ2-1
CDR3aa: CASSLTPGVGEQFF
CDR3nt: TGTGCCAGCAGCTTGACCCCCGGGGTGGGAGAGCAGTTCTTC

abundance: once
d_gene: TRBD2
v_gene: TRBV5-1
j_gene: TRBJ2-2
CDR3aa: CASSGGLAGVNTGELFF
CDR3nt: TGCGCCAGCAGCGGGGGACTAGCGGGGGTCAACACCGGGGAGCTGTTTTTT

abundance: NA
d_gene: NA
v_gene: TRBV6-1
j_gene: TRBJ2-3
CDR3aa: CASRMTDPSTDTQYF
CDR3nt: TGTGCCAGCAGGATGACAGATCCTAGCACAGATACGCAGTATTTT

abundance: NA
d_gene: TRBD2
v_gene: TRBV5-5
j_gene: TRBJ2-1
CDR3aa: CASSLGAGGTYNEQFF
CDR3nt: TGTGCCAGCAGCTTGGGGGCGGGAGGTACCTACAATGAGCAGTTCTTC

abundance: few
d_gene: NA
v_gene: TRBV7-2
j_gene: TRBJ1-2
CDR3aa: CASSLGPSNGYTF
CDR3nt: TGTGCCAGCAGCTTAGGCCCGAGCAATGGCTACACCTTC

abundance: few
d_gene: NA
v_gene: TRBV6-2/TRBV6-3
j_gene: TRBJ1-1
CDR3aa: CASHKAGSVNTEAFF
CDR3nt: TGTGCCAGCCACAAAGCGGGCAGTGTGAACACTGAAGCTTTCTTT

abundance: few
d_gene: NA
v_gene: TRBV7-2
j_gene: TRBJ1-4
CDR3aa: CASSLLATTNEKLFF
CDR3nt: TGTGCCAGCAGCTTACTGGCCACAACTAATGAAAAACTGTTTTTT

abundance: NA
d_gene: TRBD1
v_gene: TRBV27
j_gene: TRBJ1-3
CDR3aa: CASSTGTGASGGIRNTIYF
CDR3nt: TGTGCCAGCAGTACCGGGACAGGGGCGTCAGGGGGCATAAGAAACACCATATATTTT

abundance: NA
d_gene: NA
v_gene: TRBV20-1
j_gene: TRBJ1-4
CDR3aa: CSARVPRGASEKLFF
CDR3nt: TGCAGTGCTAGAGTCCCAAGGGGGGCCAGCGAAAAACTGTTTTTT

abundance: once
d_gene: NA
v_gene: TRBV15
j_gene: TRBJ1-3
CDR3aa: CATSTNDRSSGNTIYF
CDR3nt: TGTGCCACCAGCACAAACGACCGCTCCTCTGGAAACACCATATATTTT

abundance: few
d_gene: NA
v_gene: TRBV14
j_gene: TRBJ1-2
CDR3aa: CASSQGSRTGAYGYTF
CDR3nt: TGTGCCAGCAGCCAAGGAAGCCGAACAGGTGCCTATGGCTACACCTTC

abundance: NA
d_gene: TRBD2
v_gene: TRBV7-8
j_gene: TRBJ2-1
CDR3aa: CASSFDGLAGNEQFF
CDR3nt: TGTGCCAGCAGCTTCGACGGACTAGCGGGAAATGAGCAGTTCTTC

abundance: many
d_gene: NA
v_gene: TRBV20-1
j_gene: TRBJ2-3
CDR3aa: CSAKSGTSTDTQYF
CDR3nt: TGCAGTGCTAAATCCGGGACTAGCACAGATACGCAGTATTTT

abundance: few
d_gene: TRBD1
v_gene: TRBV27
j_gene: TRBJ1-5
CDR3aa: CASSNRQGANQPQHF
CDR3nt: TGTGCCAGCAGTAACCGACAGGGGGCCAATCAGCCCCAGCATTTT

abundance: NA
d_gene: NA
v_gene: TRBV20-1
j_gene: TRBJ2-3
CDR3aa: CSASDQGGITDTQYF
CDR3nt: TGCAGTGCTAGTGACCAGGGGGGAATCACAGATACGCAGTATTTT

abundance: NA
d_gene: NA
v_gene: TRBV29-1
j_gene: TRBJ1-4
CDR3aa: CSVLGSGEKLFF
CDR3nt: TGCAGCGTTCTTGGGTCGGGCGAAAAACTGTTTTTT

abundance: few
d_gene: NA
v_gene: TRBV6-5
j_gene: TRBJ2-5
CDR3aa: CASSYESGDQETQYF
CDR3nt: TGTGCCAGCAGTTATGAATCGGGGGACCAAGAGACCCAGTACTTC

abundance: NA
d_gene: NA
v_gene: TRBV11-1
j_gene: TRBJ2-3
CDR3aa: CASSLRPSSGDMVDTQYF
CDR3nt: TGTGCCAGCAGCTTAAGGCCAAGTTCAGGGGACATGGTGGATACGCAGTATTTT

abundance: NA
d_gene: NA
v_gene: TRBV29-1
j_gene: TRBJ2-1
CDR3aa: CSVGHYNEQFF
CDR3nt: TGCAGCGTCGGACATTACAATGAGCAGTTCTTC

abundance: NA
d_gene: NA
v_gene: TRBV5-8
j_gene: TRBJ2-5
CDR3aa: CASSPQEEGQETQYF
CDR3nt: TGTGCCAGCAGCCCCCAAGAGGAAGGCCAAGAGACCCAGTACTTC

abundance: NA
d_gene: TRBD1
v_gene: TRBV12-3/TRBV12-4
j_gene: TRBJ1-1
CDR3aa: CASDSGGAWTEAFF
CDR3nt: TGTGCCAGCGACTCAGGGGGGGCATGGACTGAAGCTTTCTTT

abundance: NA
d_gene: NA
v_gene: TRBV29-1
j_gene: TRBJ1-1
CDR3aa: CSSGGHNTEAFF
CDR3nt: TGCAGCTCGGGAGGGCACAACACTGAAGCTTTCTTT

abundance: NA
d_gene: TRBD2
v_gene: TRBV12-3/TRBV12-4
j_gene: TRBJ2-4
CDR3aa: CASSFRTSGRTDIQYF
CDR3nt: TGTGCCAGCAGTTTTCGGACTAGCGGGAGGACGGACATTCAGTACTTC